The clone carrying this TCR beta chain was recorded at least ten times. What it binds is not known. These data originate in a study of T-cell memory formation after mild COVID-19. Study details: For the most part, TCR clusters were specific to one donor.

Findings of the study overall: There were some responding clones in pre-infection memory, which suggested that cross-reactive memory had joined.

Amplification by 5'RACE using constant-segment primers produced TCR alpha and TCR beta cDNA libraries that carried sample barcodes and UMIs. MiXCR, applied by TCRdb to the 5' RACE reads, yields one record per CDR3 protein. The sample has around 300,000 distinct CDR3 sequences, 13% seen once; the top ten hold about a fifth. Germline CDR1 LGHNA, CDR2 YSLEER. This CDR3 contains 16 residues. J gave up 6 bases and V 3 bases, and 5 bases lay outside the gene matches. Sequences were obtained from PBMCs or a T cell subset sorted from them (not recorded which). This chain links TRBV4-3 with TRBJ2-3, with TRBD2 matching 14 bases. The sequence was obtained from a man younger than 35 who had mild COVID-19 (a few samples of this study predate the infection). Cell type and time point are not known. The CDR3 reads CASSQAGLAGDDTQYF. Written as DNA, the CDR3 is TGCGCCAGCAGCCAGGCGGGACTAGCGGGGGATGATACGCAGTATTTT.